This T cell receptor beta chain was found in a study of blood T cell repertoires in COVID-19. The assay was immunoSEQ multiplex PCR, and TCRdb's table has in-frame clones only and misses some. Among under 200,000 clones listed, around three quarters were seen once. Germline lookup yields CDR1 SGHAT and CDR2 FQNNGV. This CDR3 has 17 amino acids. V shed 5 bases, J shed 4 bases, and the junction held 15 bases outside the gene matches. Material for sequencing was peripheral blood. The V and J genes are TRBV11-2 and TRBJ2-5; 8 nucleotides align to TRBD1. The sequence was obtained from a man aged 55 to 70 with active or convalescent COVID-19. Here the CDR3 reads CASSQIGAGGEGETQYF. The CDR3 DNA is TGTGCCAGCAGCCAGATAGGGGCAGGGGGCGAGGGAGAGACCCAGTACTTC.